This T cell receptor beta chain was observed in a study of cytomegalovirus exposure and HLA in healthy donors. Findings and limits, study-wide: A later analysis showed that HLA-associated TCR beta chains had undergone more clonal expansion than equally common others. Several of the most significant clusters were apparently associated with common viral pathogens in a later analysis. Per published reports, the classifier diagnosed cytomegalovirus status with high specificity and sensitivity.

This clone was observed once. The antigen remains undetermined. 13 Jbeta primers and 60 Vbeta primers were used for the PCR. Generated by immunoSEQ multiplex PCR, the TCRdb table keeps only in-frame clones and is missing some. This table holds 150,000 to 200,000 clones, roughly 85% found once. Donors had nominal health at sampling but likely had unrecorded immune exposures. This CDR3 region has 13 residues. Trimming left V 7 bases short and J 3 bases short, with 10 bases between. The germline CDR1 and CDR2 sequences are LNHNV and YYDKDF (reference sequence). The gene calls are TRBV15 and TRBJ1-5, with a weak D call TRBD1 (5 bases). This clonotype was sampled from a woman between 40 and 55 years old in good health and CMV-seronegative. The sequenced sample consisted of PBMCs. In DNA, the CDR3 is TGTGCCACCACTGAAGGGGCCAATCAGCCCCAGCATTTT. As protein: CATTEGANQPQHF.